This is a list of T cell receptor beta chains from one sample in a study of blood T cell repertoires in COVID-19. TCRdb's copy holds only in-frame clones and misses some; the assay was immunoSEQ multiplex PCR. The sample gives about 140,000 clones, roughly nine tenths of which show up once; more than 2.5% is in the top ten. Sequenced input: peripheral blood. These receptors originate from a human donor with COVID-19, enrolled during active disease. The donor label of this sample is uncertain. CDR3s include the opening cysteine and the closing phenylalanine or tryptophan. The order of the fields is D gene, J gene, clone size, CDR3 length, V gene, CDR3 protein, CDR3 DNA. The D gene is left open where the match is weak. Clone size is shown for a subset of rows, as once, few, many or a class of expanded clone.

>TRBD2|TRBJ2-5|NA|14|TRBV4-1
CASSPLAGKETQYF
TGCGCCAGCAGCCCACTAGCGGGAAAAGAGACCCAGTACTTC
>NA|TRBJ1-2|NA|15|TRBV19
CASSIEAGANYGYTF
TGTGCCAGTAGTATAGAAGCAGGGGCTAACTATGGCTACACCTTC
>NA|TRBJ1-1|once|15|TRBV5-1
CASSFGGTNDAEAFF
TGCGCCAGCAGCTTCGGGGGGACAAATGACGCTGAAGCTTTCTTT
>NA|TRBJ1-1|NA|14|TRBV7-3
CASSSGNPNTEAFF
TGTGCCAGCAGCTCAGGGAACCCGAACACTGAAGCTTTCTTT
>NA|TRBJ1-4|NA|18|TRBV5-1
CASSLTDSIRGWGEKLFF
TGCGCCAGCAGCTTGACGGACAGCATAAGGGGGTGGGGTGAAAAACTGTTTTTT
>TRBD1|TRBJ2-7|NA|17|TRBV5-6
CASSFGTGGVSAYEQYF
TGTGCCAGCAGTTTCGGCACAGGGGGCGTGTCGGCCTACGAGCAGTACTTC
>TRBD2|TRBJ2-1|NA|18|TRBV6-2/TRBV6-3
CASSSGTSGGSSYNEQFF
TGTGCCAGCAGTTCCGGGACTAGCGGGGGTAGCTCCTACAATGAGCAGTTCTTC
>NA|TRBJ1-6|NA|18|TRBV5-6
CASSLRAGWSSYNSPLHF
TGTGCCAGCAGCTTGCGGGCGGGATGGAGCTCCTATAATTCACCCCTCCACTTT
>NA|TRBJ1-1|NA|14|TRBV6-5
CASSQTRQPTEAFF
TGTGCCAGCAGCCAAACGCGACAACCCACTGAAGCTTTCTTT
>TRBD2|TRBJ2-2|NA|16|TRBV9
CASTAGSGGAAGELFF
TGTGCCAGCACCGCGGGTAGCGGGGGGGCCGCCGGGGAGCTGTTTTTT
>TRBD1|TRBJ2-5|NA|14|TRBV2
CASGDSSSSGTQYF
TGTGCCAGCGGGGACAGTAGCTCCTCTGGGACCCAGTACTTC
>TRBD1|TRBJ1-3|NA|15|TRBV6-5
CASRSGQVEGNTIYF
TGTGCCAGCAGGTCCGGACAGGTTGAGGGAAACACCATATATTTT
>TRBD2|TRBJ2-3|NA|17|TRBV19
CASSIGGGGESTDTQYF
TGTGCCAGTAGTATAGGCGGCGGGGGGGAGAGCACAGATACGCAGTATTTT
>TRBD1|TRBJ2-2|few|16|TRBV4-2
CASSQEPDRGAGELFF
TGTGCCAGCAGCCAAGAACCTGACAGGGGAGCGGGGGAGCTGTTTTTT
>NA|TRBJ1-3|NA|16|TRBV5-4
CASSDLQGASGNTIYF
TGTGCCAGCAGCGACCTACAGGGAGCCTCTGGAAACACCATATATTTT
>NA|TRBJ1-1|NA|14|TRBV28
CASSLSDNPPEAFF
TGTGCCAGCAGTTTATCAGACAACCCACCTGAAGCTTTCTTT
>NA|TRBJ1-4|NA|18|TRBV6-7
CASSYSRGGKEGNEKLFF
TGTGCCAGCAGTTACTCGAGGGGAGGGAAGGAGGGTAATGAAAAACTGTTTTTT
>TRBD1|TRBJ1-2|NA|15|TRBV27
CASSFRRTGARGYTF
TGTGCCAGCAGTTTTAGGCGGACAGGGGCCCGCGGCTACACCTTC
>TRBD1|TRBJ1-2|NA|14|TRBV4-2
CASSQDGQGGGYTF
TGTGCCAGCAGCCAAGATGGCCAGGGGGGTGGCTACACCTTC
>TRBD1|TRBJ2-2|NA|15|TRBV12-5
CASSQRQGGSGELFF
TGTGCTAGCTCCCAAAGACAGGGCGGGTCCGGGGAGCTGTTTTTT
>TRBD1|TRBJ1-1|NA|14|TRBV5-1
CASSTQGEGTEAFF
TGCGCCAGCAGCACACAGGGGGAGGGCACTGAAGCTTTCTTT
>NA|TRBJ1-2|NA|14|TRBV25-1
CASSLSGGKEGYTF
TGTGCCAGCAGTCTATCGGGAGGAAAGGAGGGCTACACCTTC
>NA|TRBJ1-2|once|14|TRBV25-1
CASSALDRHYGYTF
TGTGCCAGCAGTGCATTGGACAGACACTATGGCTACACCTTC
>TRBD2|TRBJ2-2|medium-sized|20|TRBV11-3
CASSPWPGGIAEPNTGELFF
TGTGCCAGCAGCCCCTGGCCGGGAGGAATAGCGGAACCGAACACCGGGGAGCTGTTTTTT
>TRBD2|TRBJ2-1|NA|16|TRBV9
CASSAQTSGANNEQFF
TGTGCCAGCAGCGCACAGACTAGCGGGGCTAACAATGAGCAGTTCTTC
>TRBD1|TRBJ1-1|NA|15|TRBV11-3
CASSPGGPGNTEAFF
TGTGCCAGCAGTCCAGGGGGACCGGGGAACACTGAAGCTTTCTTT
>TRBD1|TRBJ1-1|few|14|TRBV9
CASSLWDRDTEAFF
TGTGCCAGCAGCCTCTGGGACAGGGACACTGAAGCTTTCTTT
>TRBD1|TRBJ1-1|NA|14|TRBV7-2
CASSLWGTEVEAFF
TGTGCCAGCAGCTTATGGGGGACAGAGGTTGAAGCTTTCTTT
>TRBD1|TRBJ1-6|NA|14|TRBV6-5
CASRAGQGNSPLHF
TGTGCCAGCAGGGCCGGACAGGGAAATTCACCCCTCCACTTT
>NA|TRBJ1-1|NA|18|TRBV11-2
CASSPRGGAVQMNTEAFF
TGTGCCAGCAGCCCCCGGGGGGGGGCGGTCCAAATGAACACTGAAGCTTTCTTT
>NA|TRBJ2-1|NA|16|TRBV6-5
CASSYSGSNSYNEQFF
TGTGCCAGCAGTTACTCAGGGAGCAACTCCTACAATGAGCAGTTCTTC
>NA|TRBJ1-6|once|14|TRBV6-6
CASSFRLDNSPLHF
TGTGCCAGCAGTTTTAGACTCGACAATTCACCCCTCCACTTT
>NA|TRBJ2-3|NA|13|TRBV9
CASSVRTTDTQYF
TGTGCCAGCAGCGTACGGACTACAGATACGCAGTATTTT
>NA|TRBJ1-2|few|13|TRBV10-2
CASSRGFNYGYTF
TGCGCCAGCAGTAGGGGGTTTAACTATGGCTACACCTTC
>NA|TRBJ2-7|NA|15|TRBV9
CASSPRPRDNYEQYF
TGTGCCAGCAGCCCCCGACCCCGGGACAACTACGAGCAGTACTTC
>NA|TRBJ2-5|few|13|TRBV18
CASSPLREETQYF
TGTGCCAGCTCACCCCTGAGGGAAGAGACCCAGTACTTC
>NA|TRBJ1-2|NA|12|TRBV5-6
CASSLGSYGYTF
TGTGCCAGCAGCTTGGGCAGCTATGGCTACACCTTC
>NA|TRBJ1-1|NA|13|TRBV15
CATSNRQNTEAFF
TGTGCCACCAGCAACCGACAGAACACTGAAGCTTTCTTT
>NA|TRBJ2-7|NA|14|TRBV7-9
CASSLGTVAYEQYF
TGTGCCAGCAGCTTAGGGACAGTTGCCTACGAGCAGTACTTC
>NA|TRBJ1-4|once|14|TRBV2
CASTYRDVDEKLFF
TGTGCCAGCACATACAGGGATGTTGATGAAAAACTGTTTTTT
>TRBD1|TRBJ1-2|NA|13|TRBV19
CASSVQGDYGYTF
TGTGCCAGTAGTGTACAGGGGGACTATGGCTACACCTTC
>TRBD1|TRBJ1-2|NA|15|TRBV5-4
CASSSRTGSGYGYTF
TGTGCCAGCAGCTCTCGGACAGGGAGCGGTTATGGCTACACCTTC
>NA|TRBJ1-1|NA|13|TRBV29-1
CSVLGQLNTEAFF
TGCAGCGTTCTCGGACAGCTAAACACTGAAGCTTTCTTT
>NA|TRBJ2-5|NA|13|TRBV25-1
CASSETAQETQYF
TGTGCCAGCAGTGAGACAGCCCAAGAGACCCAGTACTTC
>NA|TRBJ2-2|once|14|TRBV15
CATSRGLNSGELFF
TGTGCCACCAGCAGAGGTCTTAATAGCGGGGAGCTGTTTTTT
>NA|TRBJ2-7|NA|13|TRBV3-1/TRBV3-2
CASSQDRHYEQYF
TGTGCCAGCAGCCAAGACAGGCACTACGAGCAGTACTTC
>NA|TRBJ2-2|NA|15|TRBV19
CASSIVDRDTGELFF
TGTGCCAGTAGTATAGTCGACAGAGACACCGGGGAGCTGTTTTTT
>NA|TRBJ1-2|NA|12|TRBV12-3/TRBV12-4
CASSLNNYGYTF
TGTGCCAGCAGTTTAAATAATTATGGCTACACCTTC
>NA|TRBJ1-5|NA|13|TRBV5-5
CASSLQSSQPQHF
TGTGCCAGCAGCTTGCAGTCTAGCCAGCCCCAGCATTTT
>NA|TRBJ1-3|NA|16|TRBV7-9
CASSLGRSLSGNTIYF
TGTGCCAGCAGCTTAGGGAGGTCCCTCTCTGGAAACACCATATATTTT